These T cell receptor beta chains were read from a single sample in a study of Tregs in tolerant kidney transplant recipients. The protocol was immunoSEQ multiplex PCR, while the TCRdb copy is restricted to in-frame clones and leaves out a portion. The sample consists of roughly 19,000 clones, 55% to 75% of them appearing once. The antigens these receptors bind are not known. Sequenced sample: Tregs from blood cultured with allogeneic cells. Every receptor here comes from a human donor in good health. CDR3s include the opening cysteine and the closing phenylalanine or tryptophan. D genes are given only for firm matches. The size of a clone is reported for some rows only, either as once, few or many, or as a class for expanded clones.

clone_size j_call v_call d_call cdr3_aa cdr3_nt
- TRBJ2-2 TRBV19 - CASSLGRPGELFF TGTGCCAGTAGTCTGGGACGGCCCGGGGAGCTGTTTTTT
- TRBJ1-1 TRBV11-1 - CASSPGRGGTEAFF TGTGCCAGCAGCCCCGGGAGGGGAGGGACTGAAGCTTTCTTT
- TRBJ1-1 TRBV6-5 TRBD1 CASSQGGRMNTEAFF TGTGCCAGCAGTCAGGGGGGGCGCATGAACACTGAAGCTTTCTTT
- TRBJ1-1 TRBV7-2 - CASSLVRGRSAEAFF TGTGCCAGCAGCTTAGTGCGGGGTAGGTCGGCTGAAGCTTTCTTT
- TRBJ2-7 TRBV6-5 - CASGAGTYEQYF TGTGCCAGCGGAGCAGGGACCTACGAGCAGTACTTC
- TRBJ1-1 TRBV29-1 - CSVAPGTFTEAFF TGCAGCGTTGCTCCTGGTACGTTCACTGAAGCTTTCTTT
- TRBJ1-5 TRBV19 - CASSPGPVGPQHF TGTGCCAGTAGTCCGGGACCCGTAGGGCCCCAGCATTTT
- TRBJ2-1 TRBV4-1 - CASSSQSSYNEQFF TGCGCCAGCAGCTCCCAGAGCTCCTACAATGAGCAGTTCTTC
- TRBJ2-5 TRBV5-4 - CASSLSAGQETQYF TGTGCCAGCAGCTTATCCGCGGGCCAAGAGACCCAGTACTTC
- TRBJ2-2 TRBV6-5 - CASRQGGLTGELFF TGTGCCAGCAGACAGGGAGGGTTAACCGGGGAGCTGTTTTTT
- TRBJ2-7 TRBV19 TRBD2 CASSVSSGGPLYEQYF TGTGCCAGTAGTGTCTCTAGCGGGGGCCCGCTCTACGAGCAGTACTTC
- TRBJ2-1 TRBV6-1 - CASSERRDKWAEQFF TGTGCCAGCAGTGAGCGCCGAGACAAGTGGGCTGAGCAGTTCTTC
- TRBJ2-2 TRBV11-3 - CASSLAGYGRLFF TGTGCCAGCAGCTTGGCAGGATACGGGAGGCTGTTTTTT
- TRBJ2-2 TRBV25-1 TRBD1 CASSDRGLYTGELFF TGTGCCAGCAGTGACAGGGGGCTTTACACCGGGGAGCTGTTTTTT
once TRBJ1-1 TRBV6-6 - CASSPPGRTTEAFF TGTGCCAGCAGCCCCCCTGGCAGGACAACAGAAGCTTTCTTT
- TRBJ1-4 TRBV19 - CASSFGQSDNEKLFF TGTGCCAGTAGTTTCGGCCAGAGTGACAATGAAAAACTGTTTTTT
- TRBJ2-2 TRBV9 - CASSVLVGTGELFF TGTGCCAGCAGCGTGCTAGTTGGTACCGGGGAGCTGTTTTTT
- TRBJ2-5 TRBV9 - CASSVAGRETQYF TGTGCCAGCAGCGTAGCGGGGCGGGAGACCCAGTACTTC
few TRBJ2-1 TRBV6-6 TRBD1 CASTYRGYNEQFF TGTGCCAGCACCTACAGGGGGTACAATGAGCAGTTCTTC
- TRBJ1-5 TRBV6-1 - CASSDPVSGRSNQPQHF TGTGCCAGCAGTGACCCGGTTTCTGGTCGTAGCAATCAGCCCCAGCATTTT
- TRBJ2-7 TRBV21-1 - CASSGTGTYEQYF TGTGCCAGCAGCGGGACGGGGACCTACGAGCAGTACTTC
- TRBJ2-3 TRBV25-1 - CASSEWIGPTADTQYF TGTGCCAGCAGTGAATGGATCGGGCCCACCGCAGATACGCAGTATTTT
- TRBJ2-5 TRBV2 - CASSGRRGQWGTQYF TGTGCCAGCAGTGGGAGGAGGGGACAGTGGGGGACCCAGTACTTC
few TRBJ2-5 TRBV6-1 - CASSESGRQTQYF TGTGCCAGCAGTGAATCAGGGAGACAGACCCAGTACTTC
- TRBJ2-3 TRBV10-1 - CASSDGGSSTDTQYF TGCGCCAGCAGTGATGGTGGTTCTAGCACAGATACGCAGTATTTT
- TRBJ2-2 TRBV2 TRBD1 CASSEPTGANTGELFF TGTGCCAGCAGTGAACCGACAGGGGCGAACACCGGGGAGCTGTTTTTT
- TRBJ2-7 TRBV6-6 TRBD2 CASSYRGTSGTRKYF TGTGCCAGCAGTTACAGAGGGACTAGCGGGACCAGGAAGTACTTC
- TRBJ2-1 TRBV4-1 - CASSQVGAYYNEQFF TGCGCCAGCAGCCAAGTCGGCGCTTACTACAATGAGCAGTTCTTC
few TRBJ1-5 TRBV10-3 - CAICGRLNQPQHF TGTGCCATCTGTGGCAGGTTAAATCAGCCCCAGCATTTT
- TRBJ2-3 TRBV18 - CASSPGLGTDTQYF TGTGCCAGCTCACCCGGTCTAGGCACAGATACGCAGTATTTT
- TRBJ2-1 TRBV4-2 TRBD2 CASSPLLSGRGYNEQFF TGTGCCAGCAGCCCCCTATTAAGCGGGAGGGGATACAATGAGCAGTTCTTC
- TRBJ2-1 TRBV19 TRBD2 CASRNPGLAGFYNEQFF TGTGCCAGTAGAAATCCCGGACTAGCGGGGTTCTACAATGAGCAGTTCTTC
- TRBJ2-7 TRBV5-6 - CASSNGLRLSYEQYF TGTGCCAGCAGCAATGGGCTACGACTCTCCTACGAGCAGTACTTC
few TRBJ2-2 TRBV19 - CASSILIVTGELFF TGTGCCAGTAGTATATTAATAGTCACCGGGGAGCTGTTTTTT
once TRBJ1-3 TRBV5-5 - CASSLDGGVTLKISGNTIYF TGTGCCAGCAGCTTGGACGGGGGGGTAACGCTGAAAATCTCTGGAAACACCATATATTTT
- TRBJ2-7 TRBV5-4 TRBD2 CASTQTGTSGRFSYEQYF TGTGCCAGCACCCAGACAGGGACTAGCGGGAGGTTCTCCTACGAGCAGTACTTC
- TRBJ2-3 TRBV5-4 TRBD2 CASSKGLVGTDTQYF TGTGCCAGCAGCAAGGGACTAGTCGGCACAGATACGCAGTATTTT
- TRBJ2-4 TRBV7-9 - CASSLAQIKNIQYF TGTGCCAGCAGCTTAGCGCAGATCAAAAACATTCAGTACTTC
medium-sized TRBJ2-3 TRBV7-2 - CASSLFRTDTQYF TGTGCCAGCAGCTTATTTAGAACAGATACGCAGTATTTT
- TRBJ2-7 TRBV6-5 - CASTSSGQYEQYF TGTGCCAGCACAAGTTCTGGACAATACGAGCAGTACTTC
few TRBJ2-3 TRBV6-1 TRBD2 CASSEGQGTSGSRDTQYF TGTGCCAGCAGTGAGGGACAGGGGACTAGCGGGAGCAGAGATACGCAGTATTTT
- TRBJ1-1 TRBV7-2 - CASSLNSRMNTEAFF TGTGCCAGCAGCTTAAATTCCAGGATGAACACTGAAGCTTTCTTT
few TRBJ2-1 TRBV11-2 - CASSLGSGAYNEQFF TGTGCCAGCAGCTTAGGATCCGGGGCTTACAATGAGCAGTTCTTC
- TRBJ2-5 TRBV18 TRBD1 CASSVNPGQGEETQYF TGTGCCAGCTCAGTTAACCCGGGACAGGGAGAAGAGACCCAGTACTTC
once TRBJ1-1 TRBV13 - CASSLLMDDGFF TGTGCCAGCAGCTTACTAATGGACGATGGTTTCTTT
- TRBJ1-1 TRBV9 - CASSVVPENTEAFF TGTGCCAGCAGCGTAGTTCCAGAGAACACTGAAGCTTTCTTT
few TRBJ1-1 TRBV5-1 TRBD1 CASSPRGVKDTEAFF TGCGCCAGCAGCCCCAGGGGGGTGAAGGACACTGAAGCTTTCTTT
- TRBJ1-5 TRBV11-2 - CASSLHTGFNQPQHF TGTGCCAGCAGCCTTCATACGGGTTTCAATCAGCCCCAGCATTTT
- TRBJ1-3 TRBV6-5 - CASSYRPYLSGTIYF TGTGCCAGCAGTTACCGACCGTATCTCTCGGGCACCATATATTTT
- TRBJ2-1 TRBV5-1 - CASSLRDTSYNEQFF TGCGCCAGCAGCTTGCGGGACACCTCCTACAATGAGCAGTTCTTC
- TRBJ1-6 TRBV30 TRBD1 CAWSVRQGASPLHF TGTGCCTGGAGTGTTCGACAGGGGGCCTCACCCCTCCACTTT
- TRBJ1-6 TRBV5-5 - CASSSPGTRDSPLHF TGTGCCAGCAGCTCTCCCGGGACACGGGATTCACCCCTCCACTTT
- TRBJ1-1 TRBV5-1 - CASSLAAGVHTEAFF TGCGCCAGCAGCTTGGCCGCAGGGGTACATACTGAAGCTTTCTTT
few TRBJ1-3 TRBV4-2 TRBD1 CASSLAGGPSGNTIYF TGTGCCAGCAGCCTCGCAGGGGGCCCCTCTGGAAACACCATATATTTT
- TRBJ1-6 TRBV23-1 - CASSQSGAGYNSPLHF TGCGCCAGCAGTCAATCGGGGGCGGGATACAATTCACCCCTCCACTTT
- TRBJ1-1 TRBV6-1 - CASSAAGLGAFF TGTGCCAGCAGTGCCGCAGGGCTTGGCGCTTTCTTT
- TRBJ1-2 TRBV10-3 - CAISEGQGRVGYTF TGTGCCATCAGTGAGGGGCAGGGACGGGTTGGCTACACCTTC
- TRBJ1-1 TRBV6-5 - CASSGGSLGTEAFF TGTGCCAGCAGCGGTGGAAGTTTAGGAACTGAAGCTTTCTTT
- TRBJ1-2 TRBV7-9 - CASSLLPGIRGYTF TGTGCCAGCAGCTTACTCCCAGGGATAAGAGGCTACACCTTC
- TRBJ1-6 TRBV5-6 - CASRNREFSGSPLHF TGTGCCAGCAGAAACAGGGAATTTTCGGGTTCACCCCTCCACTTT